The 23 T cell receptor beta chains below were found in one sample sequenced in a study of T cell responses to AZD1222 COVID-19 vaccine. Some clones are missing from TCRdb's copy, which holds only in-frame ones; the method was immunoSEQ multiplex PCR. The profile shows around 5,000 clones, around 91% of them singletons. The source was peripheral blood, collected 28 days after the second AZD1222 dose. All receptors derive from an adult who received the AZD1222 COVID-19 vaccine.

This clone was detected only once. The chain uses TRBV28 and TRBJ1-2, with no clear D. Germline lookup yields CDR1 MDHEN and CDR2 SYDVKM. The CDR3 is made up of 14 amino acids. The V end was cut by 2 bases, the J end by 4 bases, with 11 bases between. The CDR3, as DNA: TGTGCCAGCAGTTTAACGGGAGTGGGCTATGGCTACACCTTC. Protein sequence: CASSLTGVGYGYTF.

J is TRBJ2-7 and V is TRBV24-1; D gene ambiguous. The CDR3 is made up of 13 amino acids. The germline V gene encodes CDR1 KGHDR and CDR2 SFDVKD. Trimming left V 5 bases short and J 0 bases short, with 7 bases between. This chain's CDR3 is CATSGTNSYEQYF. DNA for the CDR3: TGTGCCACCAGTGGCACAAACTCCTACGAGCAGTACTTC.

The genes are TRBV5-1 and TRBJ2-3; D uncertain. Germline V gene data show CDR1 as SGHRS and CDR2 as YFSETQ. The CDR3 runs 15 residues. V was trimmed by 4 bases and J by 2 bases, leaving 14 bases between them. The CDR3 is CASSAKGGFTDTQYF. CDR3 nucleotides: TGCGCCAGCAGCGCGAAGGGCGGCTTCACAGATACGCAGTATTTT.

This clone occurred a few times. The gene calls are TRBV7-9 and TRBJ2-1; TRBD2 matches 14 bases. There are 17 residues in the CDR3. Germline CDR1 reads SEHNR; CDR2 reads FQNEAQ (reference sequence). Trimming removed 5 bases from V and 6 bases from J; junction bases left unmatched: 9. For the CDR3, the DNA is TGTGCCAGCAGCCGAATTAGGGGACTAGCGGGAGTCAATGAGCAGTTCTTC. Amino acid sequence: CASSRIRGLAGVNEQFF.

The chain employs TRBV19 and TRBJ2-1; D might be TRBD2 (6 bases). The CDR3 length is 14 residues. V gave up 8 bases and J gave up 4 bases, with 15 bases separating them. Germline V gene data show CDR1 as LNHDA and CDR2 as SQIVND (reference sequence). CDR3 nucleotide sequence: TGTGCCAGTTCTGATGGGGGGACGTACAATGAGCAGTTCTTC. This gives the protein CASSDGGTYNEQFF. Full variable domain (remainder filled in from reference TRBV19 and TRBJ2-1): DGGITQSPKYLFRKEGQNVTLSCEQNLNHDAMYWYRQDPGQGLRLIYYSQIVNDFQKGDIAEGYSVSREKKESFPLTVTSAQKNPTAFYLCASSDGGTYNEQFFGPGTRLTVL.

J is TRBJ2-1 and V is TRBV19; D perhaps matches TRBD1 (7 bases). Germline V gene data show CDR1 as LNHDA and CDR2 as SQIVND (reference sequence). CDR3 length equals 15 residues. Trimming left V 6 bases short and J 11 bases short, with 23 bases between. The CDR3 DNA sequence: TGTGCCAGTAGCTCTCCGGGGGACAGTGGACCCAAGCAGTTCTTC. As protein: CASSSPGDSGPKQFF.

This chain connects TRBV7-6 to TRBJ1-3; 10 nucleotides align to TRBD1. Per germline, CDR1 SGHVS and CDR2 FNYEAQ. V was pared by 4 bases and J by 0 bases, with 6 bases of the junction left unmatched. This CDR3 comprises 17 residues. For the CDR3, the DNA is TGTGCCAGCAGCTCCTTGGGACAGGGGAGCTCTGGAAACACCATATATTTT. This translates into CASSSLGQGSSGNTIYF. The full variable domain, in which reference TRBV7-6 and TRBJ1-3 provide the parts outside the CDR3, is GAGVSQSPRYKVTKRGQDVALRCDPISGHVSLYWYRQALGQGPEFLTYFNYEAQQDKSGLPNDRFSAERPEGSISTLTIQRTEQRDSAMYRCASSSLGQGSSGNTIYFGEGSWLTVV.

V and J are TRBV4-3 and TRBJ2-3; 8 bases agree with TRBD2. This CDR3 is 17 amino acids long. Germline V gives CDR1 LGHNA, CDR2 YSLEER. Unmatched junction bases numbered 10, after V lost 4 bases and J lost 1 base. DNA of the CDR3: TGCGCCAGCAGCCCCCTCTGGAGCGGGGGTGGCACAGATACGCAGTATTTT. Translated, it gives CASSPLWSGGGTDTQYF.

The gene calls are TRBV3-1 (or the pseudogene TRBV3-2) and TRBJ2-7, with D tentatively TRBD2 (5 bases). The CDR3 covers 13 residues. V dropped 0 bases and J dropped 5 bases, with 8 bases sitting between them. Germline-derived CDR1 and CDR2 are LGHDT and YNNKEL (reference sequence). The CDR3 bases are TGTGCCAGCAGCCAAGAGAGGGCCCACGAGCAGTACTTC. This codes for CASSQERAHEQYF.

The chain joins TRBV6-2 or TRBV6-3 to TRBJ1-5, with unresolved D. The CDR3 contains 15 residues. Germline lookup yields CDR1 MNHEY and CDR2 SVGEGT. V gave up 5 bases and J gave up 5 bases, with 16 bases separating them. CDR3 coding DNA: TGTGCCAGCAGTCGACGGGCCGCTAACTATCAGCCCCAGCATTTT. This codes for CASSRRAANYQPQHF.

V usage is TRBV18 and J usage is TRBJ2-7; D is perhaps TRBD1 (5 bases). This CDR3 has 14 residues. V was trimmed by 2 bases and J by 5 bases, leaving 13 bases between them. Germline CDR1 is KGHSH and CDR2 is LQKENI. This chain's CDR3 is CASSPFLQEHEQYF. CDR3 DNA: TGTGCCAGCTCACCATTCTTACAGGAACACGAGCAGTACTTC. Using reference TRBV18 and TRBJ2-7 for the parts outside the CDR3, the full variable domain is NAGVMQNPRHLVRRRGQEARLRCSPMKGHSHVYWYRQLPEEGLKFMVYLQKENIIDESGMPKERFSAEFPKEGPSILRIQQVVRGDSAAYFCASSPFLQEHEQYFGPGTRLTVT.

The CDR3 DNA sequence: TGTGCCAGCAGTTTGACAGACAGCTCTGGAAACACCATATATTTT. It is translated as CASSLTDSSGNTIYF. The chain is built from TRBV6-5 and TRBJ1-3; D might be TRBD1 (5 bases). Germline V CDR1 and CDR2: MNHEY, SVGAGI. V was trimmed by 4 bases and J by 0 bases, leaving 10 bases between them. The CDR3 runs 15 residues.

J is TRBJ1-5 and V is TRBV28; D is ambiguous. V was trimmed by 7 bases and J by 0 bases, leaving 13 bases between them. This CDR3 region has 15 residues. The germline V gene encodes CDR1 MDHEN and CDR2 SYDVKM. CDR3 residues: CASKRRFYSNQPQHF. Here the CDR3 DNA reads TGTGCCAGCAAACGGAGGTTTTATAGCAATCAGCCCCAGCATTTT.

This sequence joins TRBV7-6 and TRBJ2-1; 7 bases line up with TRBD2. Per germline, CDR1 SGHVS and CDR2 FNYEAQ. With 2 bases clipped from V and 7 bases from J, the junction kept 2 bases outside the gene matches. CDR3 length: 13 amino acids. The CDR3 loop reads CASSLSGINEQFF. For the CDR3, the DNA is TGTGCCAGCAGCTTAAGCGGGATTAATGAGCAGTTCTTC.

The CDR3 spells CASSSVGRGIADSNYGYTF. In DNA form, the CDR3 reads TGTGCCAGCAGCTCCGTGGGCAGGGGGATAGCTGACAGCAACTATGGCTACACCTTC. The chain employs TRBV5-6 and TRBJ1-2; 7 bases align to TRBD1. This CDR3 region has 19 residues. Germline-derived CDR1 and CDR2 are SGHDT and YYEEEE. J was trimmed by 2 bases and V by 3 bases; bases with no gene match: 19.

The V gene is TRBV19, the J gene TRBJ2-3; tentative D call: TRBD1 (6 bases). The germline V and J ends were trimmed by 3 bases and 0 bases, with 10 bases remaining between them. The germline CDR1 and CDR2 sequences are LNHDA and SQIVND (reference sequence). The CDR3 has 15 residues. The CDR3 DNA reads as TGTGCCAGTAGTATGACTGGGGGCAGCACAGATACGCAGTATTTT. Translated: CASSMTGGSTDTQYF.

The table lists this clone with a count of one. The chain carries TRBV7-9 and TRBJ1-5, with 7 bases identical to TRBD1. This CDR3 contains 16 residues. The trim removed 1 base at V and 6 bases at J, leaving 9 bases unmatched. Germline CDR1 and CDR2: SEHNR and FQNEAQ (reference sequence). The chain's CDR3 is CASSLGTGLQIQPQHF. Here the CDR3 DNA reads TGTGCCAGCAGCTTAGGGACAGGACTGCAAATTCAGCCCCAGCATTTT.

V is TRBV7-2 and J is TRBJ2-7; no clear D. The CDR3 length is 13 residues. The V gene's germline CDR1 is SGHTA and CDR2 FQGNSA. Trimming left V 3 bases short and J 2 bases short, with 8 bases between. CDR3 residues: CASSFFDAYEQYF. The CDR3, as DNA: TGTGCCAGCAGCTTTTTCGACGCCTACGAGCAGTACTTC. The full variable domain, its missing parts supplied by reference TRBV7-2 and TRBJ2-7, is GAGVSQSPSNKVTEKGKDVELRCDPISGHTALYWYRQSLGQGLEFLIYFQGNSAPDKSGLPSDRFSAERTGGSVSTLTIQRTQQEDSAVYLCASSFFDAYEQYFGPGTRLTVT.

V and J are TRBV27 and TRBJ1-2; D remains ambiguous. CDR1 is MNHEY, CDR2 SMNVEV, per germline (reference sequence). CDR3 size: 15 residues. Deletions cut 5 bases from V and 0 bases from J, with 13 bases between. CDR3 amino acids: CASSPSPRANYGYTF. In nucleotides, the CDR3 is TGTGCCAGCAGTCCCTCACCCAGAGCTAACTATGGCTACACCTTC.

The J gene is TRBJ2-7, the V gene TRBV19; 11 positions agree with TRBD1. Per the germline V gene, CDR1 is LNHDA and CDR2 is SQIVND (reference sequence). The ends lost 5 bases at V and 0 bases at J; junction bases unmatched: 6. There are 16 residues in the CDR3. The CDR3 DNA sequence: TGTGCCAGTAGTCGGACAGGGGGCTTAAGCTCCTACGAGCAGTACTTC. Translated, it gives CASSRTGGLSSYEQYF.

This chain uses TRBV7-2 with TRBJ1-3; a possible D gene is TRBD1 (5 bases). The CDR3 consists of 14 residues. V lost 2 bases and J lost 6, with 11 bases in between. Germline values: CDR1 SGHTA, CDR2 FQGNSA. In DNA form, the CDR3 reads TGTGCCAGCAGCTTACGGGGCGTAGCAAACACCATATATTTT. Its translation: CASSLRGVANTIYF.

The chain has TRBV19 and TRBJ1-1, with 9 bases matching TRBD1. V was pared by 6 bases and J by 4 bases, with 3 bases of the junction left unmatched. This CDR3 is 13 amino acids long. The germline gives CDR1 LNHDA, CDR2 SQIVND (reference sequence). The chain's CDR3 is CASRWDRATEAFF. CDR3 nucleotides: TGTGCCAGTAGATGGGACAGGGCCACTGAAGCTTTCTTT.

The chain carries TRBV5-6 and TRBJ1-2, with D possibly being TRBD1 (6 bases). The germline V gene has CDR1 SGHDT and CDR2 YYEEEE. CDR3 length: 13 residues. Trimming left V 4 bases short and J 8 bases short, with 15 bases between. For the CDR3, the DNA is TGTGCCAGCAGCCAAGGCCCAGGGGTGGGCTACACCTTC. It yields the protein CASSQGPGVGYTF.